One and the same sample provided the 22 T cell receptor beta chains below, sequenced in a study of OX40 agonist ivuxolimab in advanced cancers. The library was built by means of the immunoSEQ multiplex PCR assay. TCRdb holds this immuneACCESS table with in-frame rearrangements only. Some clones are missing; in checked studies, unresolved V genes explain under half, and the rest has no known cause. The sample includes more than 50,000 clones, with around 90% observed a single time. 2% to 2.5% of the sample belongs to the ten largest clones. This specimen was CD4+ or CD8+ T cells sorted from blood, taken in a trial of the OX40 agonist ivuxolimab. All receptors derive from an adult with an advanced solid tumor such as melanoma, head and neck, liver or kidney cancer.

With regard to this clone: Compared with germline, one end of the junction differs, possibly owing to a read error. The chain is built from TRBV28 and TRBJ1-2, with 8 bases identical to TRBD1. The V gene's germline CDR1 is MDHEN and CDR2 SYDVKM. CDR3 length: 15 residues. CDR3 amino acids: CASSLQKLGQGVISF. CDR3 nucleotide sequence: TGTGCCAGCAGTTTGCAAAAACTAGGACAGGGTGTAATCTCCTTC.

This chain links TRBV7-7 with TRBJ2-5, with D tentatively TRBD2 (5 bases). The V end was cut by 1 base, the J end by 4 bases, with 10 bases between. This CDR3 has 14 residues. Germline V gene lookup returns CDR1 SSHAT and CDR2 FNYEAQ (reference sequence). CDR3 residues: CASSLVAEGETQYF. CDR3 DNA: TGTGCCAGCAGCTTAGTCGCAGAGGGAGAGACCCAGTACTTC.

The chain carries TRBV10-2 and TRBJ1-1; a possible D gene is TRBD1 (6 bases). The V gene lost 0 bases and the J gene lost 5 bases, with 19 bases spanning the gap. The CDR3 sequence is 17 residues long. The germline CDR1 and CDR2 sequences are WSHSY and SAAADI. CDR3 bases: TGCGCCAGCAGTGAGTCACAGGGAACCCCGAGAAAGACTGAAGCTTTCTTT. It translates to CASSESQGTPRKTEAFF.

This clone has more than one count but fewer than ten. The chain carries TRBV27 and TRBJ2-5, with D possibly called TRBD1 or TRBD2 (5 bases each). Germline lookup yields CDR1 MNHEY and CDR2 SMNVEV (reference sequence). The V end lost 0 bases, the J end lost 5 bases, and 10 bases lay between the germline ends. This CDR3 spans 14 amino acids. The CDR3 loop is CASSLSIWGETQYF. The CDR3, as DNA: TGTGCCAGCAGTTTATCGATTTGGGGGGAGACCCAGTACTTC.

The rearrangement links TRBV7-8 to TRBJ1-4, with 10 bases lining up with TRBD1. Germline CDR1 is SGHVS and CDR2 is FQNEAQ. The CDR3 spans 18 residues. J was trimmed by 1 base and V by 5 bases; bases with no gene match: 10. The CDR3 loop is CASSHEWGQGKTNEKLFF. CDR3 bases: TGTGCCAGCAGCCACGAATGGGGACAGGGGAAAACTAATGAAAAACTGTTTTTT.

This clone was picked up a small number of times. The rearrangement links TRBV28 to TRBJ2-7; 9 nucleotides line up with TRBD1. From germline, CDR1 is MDHEN and CDR2 SYDVKM. The CDR3 totals 14 residues. Trimming removed 6 bases from V and 9 bases from J; junction bases left unmatched: 12. CDR3 nucleotide sequence: TGTGCCAGCAGAACCGGGACAGGGCCCATTTGGCAGTACTTC. This codes for CASRTGTGPIWQYF.

The chain has TRBV7-2 and TRBJ1-1; D is unclear. Deletions cut 1 base from V and 0 bases from J, with 9 bases between. CDR3 size: 15 residues. Germline V lookup: CDR1 SGHTA, CDR2 FQGNSA. Written as DNA, the CDR3 is TGTGCCAGCAGCTTAGGGGGTGGACTGAACACTGAAGCTTTCTTT. It is translated as CASSLGGGLNTEAFF.

V gene TRBV7-9 combines with J gene TRBJ1-1, with 7 positions matching TRBD1. This CDR3 comprises 15 residues. Trimming at V came to 5 bases and at J to 1 base, leaving 7 bases not matched to a gene. Germline V gene lookup returns CDR1 SEHNR and CDR2 FQNEAQ (reference sequence). The CDR3 loop is CASSPGQVSNTEAFF. CDR3 coding DNA: TGTGCCAGCAGCCCCGGACAGGTTTCGAACACTGAAGCTTTCTTT.

The chain has TRBV10-1 and TRBJ2-3; possible D gene TRBD1, 5 bases. The V gene lost 0 bases and the J gene lost 8 bases, with 9 bases spanning the gap. CDR1 and CDR2 (germline): WNHNN, SYGVQD (reference sequence). The CDR3 sequence is 13 residues long. CDR3: CASSESGRGTQYF. The CDR3 DNA reads TGCGCCAGCAGTGAGTCGGGGCGTGGTACGCAGTATTTT.

The genes are TRBV5-4 and TRBJ2-1, with 10 bases fitting TRBD2. The CDR3 totals 16 residues. The trim removed 3 bases at V and 0 bases at J, leaving 3 bases unmatched. The germline V gene has CDR1 SGHNT and CDR2 YYREEE (reference sequence). The CDR3 DNA sequence: TGTGCCAGCAGCTCCGCTAGCGGGAGCTCCTACAATGAGCAGTTCTTC. Encoded protein: CASSSASGSSYNEQFF.

This clone was observed a few times. J is TRBJ2-5 and V is TRBV5-1, with TRBD1 matching 8 bases. The CDR3 is made up of 15 amino acids. CDR1 and CDR2 (germline): SGHRS, YFSETQ. V lost 2 bases to trimming and J lost 2 bases; unmatched junction nucleotides: 5. As DNA, the CDR3 is TGCGCCAGCAGCTTCAACAGGGGGGCGCAAGAGACCCAGTACTTC. It encodes CASSFNRGAQETQYF. Together with reference TRBV5-1 and TRBJ2-5, the CDR3 gives the full variable domain: KAGVTQTPRYLIKTRGQQVTLSCSPISGHRSVSWYQQTPGQGLQFLFEYFSETQRNKGNFPGRFSGRQFSNSRSEMNVSTLELGDSALYLCASSFNRGAQETQYFGPGTRLLVL.

The chain recombines TRBV9 with TRBJ2-7; TRBD1 matches 10 bases. CDR1 SGDLS and CDR2 YYNGEE come from the germline V gene. The CDR3 spans 15 residues. After removal of 3 bases from V and 1 base from J, the junction contained 4 bases not matched to a gene. CDR3 DNA: TGTGCCAGCAGCGCCGGACAGGGGGGATCCTACGAGCAGTACTTC. It specifies CASSAGQGGSYEQYF.

The chain uses TRBV7-2 and TRBJ2-5; D unclear. The CDR3 is made up of 14 amino acids. Deletions cut 5 bases from V and 5 bases from J, with 15 bases between. Looked up from germline, CDR1 is SGHTA and CDR2 is FQGNSA. The CDR3 coding sequence is TGTGCCAGCAGCCCACAACCAAGGGTTGAGACCCAGTACTTC. Translation: CASSPQPRVETQYF.

The genes are TRBV5-4 and TRBJ2-1; a weak D match, TRBD2 (5 bases). Trimming shortened V by 4 bases and J by 5 bases, and 13 bases separated the two germline ends. The germline V gene has CDR1 SGHNT and CDR2 YYREEE (reference sequence). This CDR3 contains 14 residues. The CDR3 reads CASSVVNGDNEQFF. CDR3 bases: TGTGCCAGCAGCGTGGTTAACGGGGACAATGAGCAGTTCTTC.

This clone turned up a few times. The chain is built from TRBV6-1 and TRBJ2-7; the D is unclear. The CDR3 runs to 11 residues. The ends were cut back, 2 bases at V and 2 bases at J, with 1 base in the middle. The germline CDR1 and CDR2 sequences are MNHNS and SASEGT. The CDR3 nucleotides are TGTGCCAGCAGTGAACCCTACGAGCAGTACTTC. Its translation is CASSEPYEQYF.

The chain has TRBV5-1 and TRBJ2-2, with D maybe TRBD1 (6 bases). Per germline, CDR1 SGHRS and CDR2 YFSETQ. The CDR3 is 14 amino acids. Trimming shortened V by 2 bases and J by 7 bases, and 12 bases separated the two germline ends. The CDR3 region has the DNA TGCGCCAGCAGCTTTACAGGGCAGGTCGGGGAGCTGTTTTTT. As protein: CASSFTGQVGELFF.

The J gene is TRBJ1-5, the V gene TRBV27; D is unclear. This CDR3 is 15 amino acids long. V was shortened by 6 bases and J by 4 bases, with 16 bases between the two germline ends. Per the germline V gene, CDR1 is MNHEY and CDR2 is SMNVEV (reference sequence). The CDR3 reads CASRRTRLGNQPQHF. CDR3 DNA: TGTGCCAGCAGACGCACTCGACTAGGGAATCAGCCCCAGCATTTT.

The chain couples TRBV5-8 to TRBJ1-1; no clear D gene. Trimming took off 4 bases at V and 3 bases at J, with 19 bases between the two ends. This CDR3 region has 16 residues. Germline V gene data show CDR1 as SGHTS and CDR2 as YDEGEE. In DNA, the CDR3 is TGTGCCAGCAGCCATAGCCAAAGCGGGGTGTACACTGAAGCTTTCTTT. Translated: CASSHSQSGVYTEAFF.

The chain combines TRBV19 with TRBJ2-3; TRBD1 might be the D (6 bases). CDR1 LNHDA and CDR2 SQIVND come from the germline V gene (reference sequence). Trimming cost V 7 bases and J 2 bases, with 16 bases left between them. The CDR3 extends over 15 amino acids. The CDR3, as DNA: TGTGCCAGTAAGGGGTTTACAGGGATCACAGATACGCAGTATTTT. Protein product: CASKGFTGITDTQYF.

This clone was recorded once. The chain joins TRBV7-9 to TRBJ1-5; 7 nucleotides agree with TRBD1. With 3 bases clipped from V and 7 bases from J, the junction kept 6 bases outside the gene matches. The CDR3 sequence is 14 residues long. Germline V gene lookup returns CDR1 SEHNR and CDR2 FQNEAQ (reference sequence). The CDR3 loop is CASSFSQGDQPQHF. As DNA, the CDR3 is TGTGCCAGCAGCTTTTCGCAGGGGGACCAGCCCCAGCATTTT.

This sequence joins TRBV7-9 and TRBJ1-1; D not certain. Trimming stripped 3 bases from V and 3 bases from J, with 5 bases between. CDR1 and CDR2 (germline): SEHNR, FQNEAQ (reference sequence). The CDR3 spans 12 residues. The DNA of the CDR3 is TGTGCCAGCAGCTTTTCGGACACTGAAGCTTTCTTT. Its translation is CASSFSDTEAFF.

This chain uses TRBV19 with TRBJ2-6; D is unclear. There are 17 residues in the CDR3. Germline CDR1 LNHDA, CDR2 SQIVND (reference sequence). Trimming shortened V by 0 bases and J by 2 bases, and 11 bases separated the two germline ends. DNA of the CDR3: TGTGCCAGTAGTATAGATTTGTCCTCTGCTGGGGCCAACGTCCTGACTTTC. Translating gives CASSIDLSSAGANVLTF.